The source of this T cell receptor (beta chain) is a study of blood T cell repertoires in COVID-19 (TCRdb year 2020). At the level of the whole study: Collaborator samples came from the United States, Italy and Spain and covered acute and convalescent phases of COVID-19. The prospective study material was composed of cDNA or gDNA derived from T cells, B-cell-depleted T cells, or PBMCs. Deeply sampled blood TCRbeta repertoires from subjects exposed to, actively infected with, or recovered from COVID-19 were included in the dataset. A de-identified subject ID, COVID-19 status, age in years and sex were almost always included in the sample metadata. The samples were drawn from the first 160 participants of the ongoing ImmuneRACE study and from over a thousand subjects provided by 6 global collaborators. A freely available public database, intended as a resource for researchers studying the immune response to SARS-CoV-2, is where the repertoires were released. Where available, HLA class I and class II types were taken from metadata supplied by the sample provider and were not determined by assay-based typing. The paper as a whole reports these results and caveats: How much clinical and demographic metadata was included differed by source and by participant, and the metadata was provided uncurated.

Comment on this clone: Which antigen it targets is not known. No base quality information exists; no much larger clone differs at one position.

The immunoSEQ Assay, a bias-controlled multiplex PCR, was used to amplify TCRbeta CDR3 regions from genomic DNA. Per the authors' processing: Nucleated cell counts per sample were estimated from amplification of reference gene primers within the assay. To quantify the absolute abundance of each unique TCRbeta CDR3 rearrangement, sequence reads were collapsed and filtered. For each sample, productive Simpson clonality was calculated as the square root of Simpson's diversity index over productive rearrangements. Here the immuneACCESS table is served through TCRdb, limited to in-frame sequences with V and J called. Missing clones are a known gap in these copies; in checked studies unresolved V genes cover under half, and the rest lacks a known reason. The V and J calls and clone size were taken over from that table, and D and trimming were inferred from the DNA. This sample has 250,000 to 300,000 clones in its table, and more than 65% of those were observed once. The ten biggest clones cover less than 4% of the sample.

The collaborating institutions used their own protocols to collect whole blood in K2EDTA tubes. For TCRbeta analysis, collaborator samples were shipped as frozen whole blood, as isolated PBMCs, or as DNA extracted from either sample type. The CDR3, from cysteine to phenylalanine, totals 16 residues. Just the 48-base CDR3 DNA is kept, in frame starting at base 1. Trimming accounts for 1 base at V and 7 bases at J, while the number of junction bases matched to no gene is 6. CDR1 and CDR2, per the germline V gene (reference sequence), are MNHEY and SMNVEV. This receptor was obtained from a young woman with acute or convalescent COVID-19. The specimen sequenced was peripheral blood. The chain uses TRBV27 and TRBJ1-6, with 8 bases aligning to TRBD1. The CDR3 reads CASSLLPGGGNSPLHF. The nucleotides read TGTGCCAGCAGTTTATTGCCAGGGGGCGGAAATTCACCCCTCCACTTT.